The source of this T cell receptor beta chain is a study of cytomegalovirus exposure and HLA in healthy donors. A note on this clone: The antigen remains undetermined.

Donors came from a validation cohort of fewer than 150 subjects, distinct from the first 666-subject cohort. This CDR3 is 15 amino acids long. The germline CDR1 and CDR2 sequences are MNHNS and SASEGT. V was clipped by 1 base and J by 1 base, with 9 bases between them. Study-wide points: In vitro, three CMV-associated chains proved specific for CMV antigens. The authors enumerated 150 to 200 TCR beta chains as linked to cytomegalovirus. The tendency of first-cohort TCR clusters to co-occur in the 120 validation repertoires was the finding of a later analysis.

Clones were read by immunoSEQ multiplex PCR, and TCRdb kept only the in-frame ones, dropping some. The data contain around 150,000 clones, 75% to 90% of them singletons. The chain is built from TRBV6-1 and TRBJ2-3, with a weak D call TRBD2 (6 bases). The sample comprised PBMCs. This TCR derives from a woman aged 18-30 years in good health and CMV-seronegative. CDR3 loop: CASSEGASGTDTQYF. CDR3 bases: TGTGCCAGCAGTGAAGGGGCTAGCGGCACAGATACGCAGTATTTT.